This TCR beta chain comes out of a study of Graves' ophthalmopathy and Graves' hyperthyroidism. This CDR3 comprises 13 residues. The trim removed 2 bases at V and 8 bases at J, leaving 4 bases unmatched. The germline gives CDR1 ENHRY, CDR2 SYGVKD. Over 18 months of follow-up, stable hyperthyroidism required that no ophthalmopathy appear. As diagnostic evidence, clinical symptoms, serum thyroxine, TRAb, thyroid ultrasound and orbital computed tomography were relied upon. PBMCs came from roughly 10 ml of fresh peripheral blood. General study findings and limits: A model of 13 signatures distinguished ophthalmopathy from stable hyperthyroidism at approximately 88% sensitivity and nearly 83% specificity.

Transcripts of RNA were the source for amplifying TCR beta CDR3 regions. HTBI-primed RT-PCR formed the first round, and a multiplex PCR formed the second. A single record per CDR3 protein comes from TCRdb applying MiXCR to the multiplex PCR reads. The data show a few hundred thousand distinct CDR3 sequences, with about 15% seen just once and roughly 2.3% held by the top ten. This clonotype has at least ten counts. Its antigen is as yet unknown. The clonotype was recovered from an adult woman with stable Graves' hyperthyroidism. The sample was peripheral blood. V gene TRBV10-3 combines with J gene TRBJ1-2; 8 nucleotides align to TRBD1. CDR3: CAISEGQGVGYTF. CDR3 DNA: TGTGCCATCAGTGAGGGACAGGGCGTCGGCTACACCTTC.